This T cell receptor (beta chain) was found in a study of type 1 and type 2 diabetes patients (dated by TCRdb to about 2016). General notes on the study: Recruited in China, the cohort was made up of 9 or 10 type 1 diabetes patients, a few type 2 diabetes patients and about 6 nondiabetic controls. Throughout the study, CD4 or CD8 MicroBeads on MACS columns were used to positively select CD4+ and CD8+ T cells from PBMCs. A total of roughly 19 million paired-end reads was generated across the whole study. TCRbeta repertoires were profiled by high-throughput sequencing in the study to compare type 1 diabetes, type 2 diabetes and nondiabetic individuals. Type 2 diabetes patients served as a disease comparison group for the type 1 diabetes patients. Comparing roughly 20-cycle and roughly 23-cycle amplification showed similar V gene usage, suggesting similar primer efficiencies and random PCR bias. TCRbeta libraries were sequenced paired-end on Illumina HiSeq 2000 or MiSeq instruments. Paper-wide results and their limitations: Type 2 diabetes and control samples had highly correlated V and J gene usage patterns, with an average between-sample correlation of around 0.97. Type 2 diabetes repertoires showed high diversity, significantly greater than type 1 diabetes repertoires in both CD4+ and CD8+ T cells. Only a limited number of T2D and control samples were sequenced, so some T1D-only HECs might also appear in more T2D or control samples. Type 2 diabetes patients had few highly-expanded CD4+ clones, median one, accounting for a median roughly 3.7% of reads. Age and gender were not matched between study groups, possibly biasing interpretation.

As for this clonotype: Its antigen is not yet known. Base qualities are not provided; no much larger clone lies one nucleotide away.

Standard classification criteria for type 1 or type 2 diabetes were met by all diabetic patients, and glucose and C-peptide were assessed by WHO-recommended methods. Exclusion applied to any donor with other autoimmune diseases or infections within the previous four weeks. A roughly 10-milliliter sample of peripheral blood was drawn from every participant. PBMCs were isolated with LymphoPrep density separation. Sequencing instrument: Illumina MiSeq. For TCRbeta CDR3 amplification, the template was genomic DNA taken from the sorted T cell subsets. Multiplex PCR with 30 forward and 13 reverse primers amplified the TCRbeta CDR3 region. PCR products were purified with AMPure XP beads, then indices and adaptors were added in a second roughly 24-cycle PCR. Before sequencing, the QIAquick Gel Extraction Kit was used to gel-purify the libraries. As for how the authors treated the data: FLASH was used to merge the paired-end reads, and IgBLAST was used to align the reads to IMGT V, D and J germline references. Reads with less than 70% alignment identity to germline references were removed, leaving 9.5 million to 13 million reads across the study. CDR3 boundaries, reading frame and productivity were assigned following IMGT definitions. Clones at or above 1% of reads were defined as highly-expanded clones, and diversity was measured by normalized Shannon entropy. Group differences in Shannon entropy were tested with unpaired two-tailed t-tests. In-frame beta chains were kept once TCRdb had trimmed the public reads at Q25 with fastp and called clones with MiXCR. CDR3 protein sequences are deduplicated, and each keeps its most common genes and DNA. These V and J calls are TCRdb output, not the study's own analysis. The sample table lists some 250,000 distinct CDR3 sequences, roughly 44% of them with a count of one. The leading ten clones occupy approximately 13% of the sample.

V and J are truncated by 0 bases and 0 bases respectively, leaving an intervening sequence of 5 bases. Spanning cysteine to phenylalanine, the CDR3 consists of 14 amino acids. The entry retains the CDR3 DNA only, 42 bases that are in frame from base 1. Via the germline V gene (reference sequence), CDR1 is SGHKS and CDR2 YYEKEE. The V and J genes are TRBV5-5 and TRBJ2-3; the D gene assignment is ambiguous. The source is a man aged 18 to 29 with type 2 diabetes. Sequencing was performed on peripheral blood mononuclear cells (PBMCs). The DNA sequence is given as TGTGCCAGCAGCTTGGACTCTAGCACAGATACGCAGTATTTT. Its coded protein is CASSLDSSTDTQYF.